The clone carrying this T cell receptor (beta chain) was seen a handful of times. Its specificity is not known. MiXCR, applied by TCRdb to the reads, yields one record per CDR3 protein. The profile covers about 140,000 distinct CDR3 sequences, with about 6.5% appearing a single time and roughly 18% taken by the ten largest. Trimming cost V 8 bases and J 2 bases; bases outside gene matches: 12. Germline CDR1 reads SNHLY; CDR2 reads FYNNEI. The CDR3 extends over 15 amino acids. The record originates from a study of T cell repertoires in cytomegalovirus infection. Study overall: The public TCR beta signatures pointed to both CMV infection and matching HLA type.

Study-level findings and limits: Carriage of CMV together with the relevant HLA was identifiable through cumulative public TCR beta family frequency. The ex vivo response was dominated by HLA-C-restricted CMV-specific TCR beta clonotypes.

The TCR comes from a human donor in good health (CMV status not recorded). Some clones in this sample may be carry-over from other donors' samples. Sequencing was done on a sample of PBMCs. The chain has TRBV2 and TRBJ2-7, with 7 positions matching TRBD2. CDR3 DNA sequence: TGTGCCAGCGCCCCGGTAGCGGGCGGGACCTACGAGCAGTACTTC. This translates into CASAPVAGGTYEQYF.